This passage covers 16 T cell receptor beta chains from one sample sequenced in a study of patients and donors after allogeneic stem cell transplantation. TCRdb re-called the RT-PCR reads with MiXCR, one entry per CDR3 protein. This sample carries about 960,000 distinct CDR3 sequences, roughly 17% of them seen once, and the ten largest clones take roughly 6%. Sequencing was carried out using blood, either unsorted or a sorted T cell fraction (not recorded which). Receptors were obtained from a human donor who was either an allogeneic HSCT recipient or a stem cell or donor lymphocyte infusion donor (not recorded which). It is not recorded whose cells these are; they may come from a transplant donor.

V gene TRBV19 combines with J gene TRBJ2-1; 8 nucleotides line up with TRBD2. The junction had 7 bases not matched to a gene; V was cut back by 7 bases and J by 5 bases. The CDR3 length is 14 residues. The germline gives CDR1 LNHDA, CDR2 SQIVND (reference sequence). CDR3: CASTAGGFNNEQFF. Written as DNA, the CDR3 is TGTGCCAGTACCGCGGGAGGTTTCAACAATGAGCAGTTCTTC.

There are a few counts of this clonotype. The rearrangement uses TRBV4-1 and TRBJ2-5, with 8 bases lining up with TRBD2. The CDR3 extends over 16 amino acids. The germline V gene encodes CDR1 MGHRA and CDR2 YSYEKL. The J segment lost 4 bases and the V segment lost 0 bases, leaving 7 bases of the junction unmatched. As DNA, the CDR3 is TGCGCCAGCAGCCAAGATCCAGGGACTAGAGTAGAGACCCAGTACTTC. Translation gives CASSQDPGTRVETQYF.

This chain joins TRBV20-1 and TRBJ1-1; D ambiguous. V was shortened by 0 bases and J by 1 base, with 9 bases between the two germline ends. This CDR3 is built from 14 residues. Germline-derived CDR1 and CDR2 are DFQATT and SNEGSKA (reference sequence). The CDR3 nucleotides read TGCAGTGCTAGAGATAGTACCAGGAACACTGAAGCTTTCTTT. This translates into CSARDSTRNTEAFF.

This clonotype came up many times. The rearrangement joins TRBV12-3 or TRBV12-4 to TRBJ1-2; 10 bases match TRBD1. J was trimmed by 4 bases and V by 8 bases; bases with no gene match: 10. The CDR3 covers 15 residues. CDR3 nucleotides: TGTGCCAGCTCACTGGGGACAGGGGTTTTCTATGGCTACACCTTC. Translation: CASSLGTGVFYGYTF.

This clonotype occurred a few times. The chain couples TRBV29-1 to TRBJ2-2; no clear D gene. Between the trimmed V and J ends, which lost 6 bases and 0 bases, there was a span of 11 bases. Looked up from germline, CDR1 is SQVTM and CDR2 is ANQGSEA. The length of the CDR3 is 14 residues. CDR3 region: CSVRRQPNTGELFF. CDR3 nucleotide sequence: TGCAGCGTCCGTCGTCAGCCGAACACCGGGGAGCTGTTTTTT.

This chain links TRBV20-1 with TRBJ2-4; no clear D. The germline V gene has CDR1 DFQATT and CDR2 SNEGSKA (reference sequence). The CDR3 is 13 amino acids. Trimming pared 0 bases from V and 0 bases from J, leaving 3 bases between. The CDR3 DNA sequence: TGCAGTGCTAGAGAGCTAGCCAAAAACATTCAGTACTTC. It is translated as CSARELAKNIQYF.

This clonotype was observed a few times. The gene calls are TRBV14 and TRBJ1-4, with TRBD1 as a possible D gene (5 bases). CDR3 size: 14 residues. V was shortened by 1 base and J by 6 bases, with 9 bases between the two germline ends. Germline V gene data show CDR1 as SGHDN and CDR2 as FVKESK. The CDR3 spells CASSQGRVHEKLFF. For the CDR3, the DNA is TGTGCCAGCAGCCAAGGCAGGGTCCATGAAAAACTGTTTTTT.

This clonotype was picked up a small number of times. The chain recombines TRBV7-9 with TRBJ2-3; the D call may be TRBD1 or TRBD2 (6 bases each). There are 15 residues in the CDR3. The germline V gene encodes CDR1 SEHNR and CDR2 FQNEAQ (reference sequence). The V end lost 3 bases, the J end lost 2 bases, and 12 bases lay between the germline ends. This chain's CDR3 is CASSFLEGDTDTQYF. In DNA, the CDR3 is TGTGCCAGCAGCTTCCTGGAGGGGGACACAGATACGCAGTATTTT. Combining the CDR3 with reference TRBV7-9 and TRBJ2-3 gives the whole variable domain DTGVSQNPRHKITKRGQNVTFRCDPISEHNRLYWYRQTLGQGPEFLTYFQNEAQLEKSRLLSDRFSAERPKGSFSTLEIQRTEQGDSAMYLCASSFLEGDTDTQYFGPGTRLTVL.

This clonotype has only a few counts. The rearrangement uses TRBV20-1 and TRBJ1-5; 7 bases are a match to TRBD1. The germline gives CDR1 DFQATT, CDR2 SNEGSKA (reference sequence). This CDR3 is 13 amino acids long. The trim removed 6 bases at V and 2 bases at J, leaving 4 bases unmatched. CDR3 residues: CSADQGGNQPQHF. For the CDR3, the DNA is TGCAGTGCGGACCAGGGGGGCAATCAGCCCCAGCATTTT.

This clonotype was seen ten or more times. This chain joins TRBV12-3 or TRBV12-4 and TRBJ1-2; 7 nucleotides line up with TRBD1. There are 13 residues in the CDR3. V trimming: 6 bases; J trimming: 6 bases; junction bases outside the gene matches: 7. The chain's CDR3 is CASSLGTVDGYTF. CDR3 nucleotide sequence: TGTGCCAGCAGCCTAGGGACAGTAGATGGCTACACCTTC.

This clonotype has a single count. The chain recombines TRBV6-5 with TRBJ2-3, with no clear D. With 1 base removed from V and 13 bases from J, the gap between germline ends came to 18 bases. Germline lookup yields CDR1 MNHEY and CDR2 SVGAGI. The CDR3 covers 14 residues. For the CDR3, the DNA is TGTGCCAGCAGTTACTGGCCAGGCCCCTCCAGCAAGTATTTT. Its protein is CASSYWPGPSSKYF.

This chain connects TRBV12-3 or TRBV12-4 to TRBJ1-5, with 8 bases fitting TRBD1. CDR3 length equals 17 residues. V dropped 6 bases and J dropped 2; count of bases not matched to a gene: 12. CDR3 loop: CASSPLGQGERNQPQHF. CDR3 DNA: TGTGCCAGCAGCCCACTCGGACAGGGCGAACGCAATCAGCCCCAGCATTTT.

This clonotype was seen a few times. The chain links TRBV30 to TRBJ2-7; D not certain. The CDR3 is made up of 12 amino acids. In germline, CDR1 is GTSNPN, CDR2 SVGIG (reference sequence). The V and J ends lost 4 bases and 0 bases respectively, with 7 bases between them. CDR3 in amino acids: CAWIRNSYEQYF. CDR3 sequence (DNA): TGTGCCTGGATACGCAACTCCTACGAGCAGTACTTC.

The chain uses TRBV12-3 or TRBV12-4 and TRBJ2-1, with TRBD1 matching 9 bases. V gave up 4 bases and J gave up 8 bases; unmatched junction bases: 12. The CDR3 length is 16 residues. CDR3 loop: CASSSHRTGAPDEQFF. CDR3 nucleotide sequence: TGTGCCAGCAGTTCCCACCGGACAGGGGCCCCTGATGAGCAGTTCTTC.

This clonotype was recorded a few times. The chain combines TRBV5-1 with TRBJ1-1; the D gene is possibly TRBD1 (6 bases). This CDR3 contains 13 residues. The germline gives CDR1 SGHRS, CDR2 YFSETQ. Deletions cut 6 bases from V and 3 bases from J, with 12 bases between. CDR3 nucleotides: TGCGCCAGCACCTTTGCAGGGGACACTGAAGCTTTCTTT. Its protein is CASTFAGDTEAFF. Together with reference TRBV5-1 and TRBJ1-1, the CDR3 gives the full variable domain: KAGVTQTPRYLIKTRGQQVTLSCSPISGHRSVSWYQQTPGQGLQFLFEYFSETQRNKGNFPGRFSGRQFSNSRSEMNVSTLELGDSALYLCASTFAGDTEAFFGQGTRLTVV.

This chain links TRBV7-3 with TRBJ2-1; a possible D gene is TRBD1 (5 bases). The CDR3 totals 14 residues. Germline V gene lookup returns CDR1 SGHTA and CDR2 FQGTGA. Trimming took off 2 bases at V and 9 bases at J, with 14 bases between the two ends. The CDR3 nucleotides are TGTGCCAGCAGCTTATATCAGGGTCCAGGTGAGCAGTTCTTC. Amino acid sequence: CASSLYQGPGEQFF.